Below, 20 T cell receptor beta chains from the same sample are listed, as sequenced in a study of shared clonotypes between healthy human individuals (dated by TCRdb to the early 2020s). The library was prepared using the immunoSEQ multiplex PCR assay. In its TCRdb copy, this immuneACCESS table keeps in-frame sequences only and misses some clones. Where compared with another copy, unresolved V genes explain less than half of these, and the others have no known cause. A total of hundreds of thousands of clones appear in this sample, 95% to 98% of them only once. Roughly 0.055% of the sample is taken by the ten largest. Sequenced sample: naive CD4+ T cells sorted from blood. Sample cell subset or site, as interpreted from the label and publication: CD45RA+ positively selected. All receptors derive from a woman in her 30s in good health.

As for this clone: The sample contains more than one DNA sequence encoding this CDR3. The chain employs TRBV28 and TRBJ2-2; D not resolved. V was trimmed by 1 base and J by 5 bases, leaving 2 bases between them. This CDR3 comprises 12 residues. Germline V CDR1 and CDR2: MDHEN, SYDVKM. The chain's CDR3 is CASSLLTGELFF. The CDR3, as DNA: TGTGCCAGCAGTTTATTAACCGGGGAGCTGTTTTTT.

The chain links TRBV19 to TRBJ2-5, with D possibly matching TRBD1 (8 bases). The germline V and J ends were trimmed by 9 bases and 9 bases, with 17 bases remaining between them. This CDR3 contains 12 residues. Germline values: CDR1 LNHDA, CDR2 SQIVND (reference sequence). Here the CDR3 DNA reads TGTGCCAGCCGGAAACAGGGGGGGTCCCAGTACTTC. Amino acid sequence: CASRKQGGSQYF.

The CDR3 protein is CASSFSHEQYF. DNA for the CDR3: TGTGCCAGCAGCTTTTCCCACGAGCAGTACTTC. This chain links TRBV7-9 with TRBJ2-7, with no clear D. Germline V gene data show CDR1 as SEHNR and CDR2 as FQNEAQ (reference sequence). With 3 bases removed from V and 5 bases from J, the gap between germline ends came to 5 bases. The CDR3 has 11 residues.

The gene calls are TRBV5-1 and TRBJ1-1; D is unclear. In germline, CDR1 is SGHRS, CDR2 YFSETQ. The V and J ends lost 7 bases and 1 base respectively, with 11 bases between them. This CDR3 region has 13 residues. The CDR3 DNA is TGCGCCAGCTCGAGGAGCGGGAACACTGAAGCTTTCTTT. Translated: CASSRSGNTEAFF.

In its sample, this clone was seen once. The rearrangement links TRBV6-1 to TRBJ1-1; D call uncertain. The V end was cut by 8 bases, the J end by 0 bases, with 7 bases between. From germline, CDR1 is MNHNS and CDR2 SASEGT. CDR3 length: 12 residues. Here the CDR3 reads CASLLVNTEAFF. CDR3 coding DNA: TGTGCCAGCCTCCTGGTGAACACTGAAGCTTTCTTT.

The rearrangement joins TRBV15 to TRBJ1-5, with D possibly TRBD1 on 5 matching bases. With 3 bases removed from V and 3 bases from J, the gap between germline ends came to 15 bases. The CDR3 has 16 residues. From germline, CDR1 is LNHNV and CDR2 YYDKDF (reference sequence). The CDR3 nucleotides read TGTGCCACCAGCAGCCGCAGGGTGCAAGCCAATCAGCCCCAGCATTTT. Protein sequence: CATSSRRVQANQPQHF.

J is TRBJ2-1 and V is TRBV18; D remains ambiguous. The germline gives CDR1 KGHSH, CDR2 LQKENI. This CDR3 comprises 13 residues. Trimming took 5 bases from V and 4 from J, leaving 9 bases between them. CDR3 nucleotides: TGTGCCAGCTCATCAGGACGGTACAATGAGCAGTTCTTC. Amino acids: CASSSGRYNEQFF.

The chain carries TRBV19 and TRBJ2-2, with D perhaps matching TRBD1 (7 bases). Trimming left V 8 bases short and J 5 bases short, with 15 bases between. The CDR3 loop spans 14 amino acids. In germline, CDR1 is LNHDA, CDR2 SQIVND (reference sequence). DNA for the CDR3: TGTGCCAGTCGGCGGGCAGGGGGGACCGGGGAGCTGTTTTTT. Translating it yields CASRRAGGTGELFF.

The chain employs TRBV5-1 and TRBJ2-7, with D hard to call. The germline CDR1 and CDR2 sequences are SGHRS and YFSETQ. Trimming took off 0 bases at V and 2 bases at J, with 9 bases between the two ends. The CDR3 spans 14 residues. The chain's CDR3 is CASSLDLEPYEQYF. CDR3 DNA: TGCGCCAGCAGCTTGGACCTAGAACCCTACGAGCAGTACTTC.

The rearrangement uses TRBV27 and TRBJ1-1; D remains unclear. The V and J ends lost 4 bases and 1 base respectively, with 10 bases between them. This CDR3 has 14 residues. Germline V gene data show CDR1 as MNHEY and CDR2 as SMNVEV (reference sequence). In nucleotides, the CDR3 is TGTGCCAGCAGTTCTCTCTCAGGGAACACTGAAGCTTTCTTT. Translation: CASSSLSGNTEAFF.

The V call is TRBV9, the J call TRBJ2-1; D is ambiguous. The V gene lost 4 bases and the J gene lost 7 bases, with 12 bases spanning the gap. The germline V gene has CDR1 SGDLS and CDR2 YYNGEE. This CDR3 has 13 amino acids. The CDR3 here is CASSPHLMNEQFF. The CDR3 region has the DNA TGTGCCAGCAGCCCCCACTTGATGAATGAGCAGTTCTTC.

This rearrangement joins TRBV7-2 to TRBJ2-7, with D unclear. Deletions cut 8 bases from V and 3 bases from J, with 8 bases between. The CDR3 sequence is 11 residues long. Germline V gene sequence: CDR1 SGHTA, CDR2 FQGNSA. The CDR3 loop reads CASASLYEQYF. The CDR3 coding sequence is TGTGCCAGCGCGTCGCTCTACGAGCAGTACTTC.

The table lists this clone with a few counts. The CDR3 sequence is CAWIGVRPQHF. The CDR3 DNA sequence: TGTGCCTGGATTGGCGTTAGGCCCCAGCATTTT. The rearrangement joins TRBV30 to TRBJ1-5; D is unclear. The CDR3 has 11 amino acids. The ends were cut back, 4 bases at V and 9 bases at J, with 10 bases in the middle. Germline lookup yields CDR1 GTSNPN and CDR2 SVGIG (reference sequence).

This clone has a single count. This sequence joins TRBV27 and TRBJ1-4, with TRBD1 as a possible D gene (5 bases). Germline CDR1 MNHEY, CDR2 SMNVEV (reference sequence). The CDR3 length is 17 residues. Trimming took 5 bases from V and 2 from J, leaving 18 bases between them. CDR3 amino acids: CASSPGPGRYTNEKLFF. The CDR3 nucleotides read TGTGCCAGCAGTCCCGGACCAGGGCGTTATACTAATGAAAAACTGTTTTTT.

The V and J genes are TRBV5-1 and TRBJ2-5; D gene ambiguous. The CDR3 is 14 amino acids. Trimming took off 4 bases at V and 5 bases at J, with 15 bases between the two ends. Germline values: CDR1 SGHRS, CDR2 YFSETQ. The CDR3 loop is CASSPGSPVETQYF. CDR3 DNA sequence: TGCGCCAGCAGCCCCGGGTCGCCAGTGGAGACCCAGTACTTC.

The gene calls are TRBV21-1 and TRBJ2-3; the table's D call of TRBD1 was not tested on the DNA. TRBV21-1 is annotated as a pseudogene. This CDR3 contains 11 residues. CDR3 in amino acids: CASTHTDTQYF. In DNA, the CDR3 is TGTGCCAGCACCCACACAGATACGCAGTATTTT.

The chain combines TRBV15 with TRBJ2-5, with D uncertain. V gave up 1 base and J gave up 5 bases, with 14 bases separating them. CDR1 and CDR2 from the germline V gene are LNHNV and YYDKDF (reference sequence). This CDR3 comprises 15 residues. CDR3: CATSRGPGTWETQYF. CDR3 nucleotides: TGTGCCACCAGCAGAGGGCCGGGTACCTGGGAGACCCAGTACTTC.

The chain couples TRBV30 to TRBJ1-3; perhaps TRBD1 as D (5 bases). V dropped 1 base and J dropped 0 bases, with 16 bases sitting between them. CDR3 length: 17 amino acids. From germline, CDR1 is GTSNPN and CDR2 SVGIG (reference sequence). Here the CDR3 reads CAWSGSHGGSSGNTIYF. CDR3 nucleotide sequence: TGTGCCTGGAGTGGATCCCACGGGGGAAGCTCTGGAAACACCATATATTTT. Supplemented by reference TRBV30 and TRBJ1-3, the full variable domain reads SQTIHQWPATLVQPVGSPLSLECTVEGTSNPNLYWYRQAAGRGLQLLFYSVGIGQISSEVPQNLSASRPQDRQFILSSKKLLLSDSGFYLCAWSGSHGGSSGNTIYFGEGSWLTVV.

The chain joins TRBV5-6 to TRBJ2-7; 8 bases map to TRBD1. Germline lookup yields CDR1 SGHDT and CDR2 YYEEEE. The CDR3 consists of 13 residues. Trimming took 2 bases from V and 5 from J; bases not matched to a gene: 3. In DNA form, the CDR3 reads TGTGCCAGCAGCTTAAAGGACAGGGACGAGCAGTACTTC. It specifies CASSLKDRDEQYF.

This clone was seen a single time. This rearrangement joins TRBV28 to TRBJ1-5; D is unresolved. The CDR3 consists of 16 residues. Germline V gene sequence: CDR1 MDHEN, CDR2 SYDVKM. The ends were cut back, 4 bases at V and 4 bases at J, with 17 bases in the middle. The CDR3 reads CASSSRPVNLNQPQHF. CDR3 DNA sequence: TGTGCCAGCAGTTCTCGACCGGTGAATCTTAATCAGCCCCAGCATTTT.